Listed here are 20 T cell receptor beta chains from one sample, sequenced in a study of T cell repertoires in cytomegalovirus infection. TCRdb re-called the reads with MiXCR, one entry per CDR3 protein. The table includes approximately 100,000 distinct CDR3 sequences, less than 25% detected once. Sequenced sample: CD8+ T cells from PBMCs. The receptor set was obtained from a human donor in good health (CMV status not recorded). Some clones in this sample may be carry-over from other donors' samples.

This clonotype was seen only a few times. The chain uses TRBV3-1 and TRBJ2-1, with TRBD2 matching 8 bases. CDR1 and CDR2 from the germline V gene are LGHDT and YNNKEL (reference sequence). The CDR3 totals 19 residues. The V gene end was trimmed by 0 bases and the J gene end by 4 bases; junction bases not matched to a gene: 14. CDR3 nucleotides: TGTGCCAGCAGCCAAGACTGGGACCGGGGGGGGGATCTATACAATGAGCAGTTCTTC. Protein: CASSQDWDRGGDLYNEQFF.

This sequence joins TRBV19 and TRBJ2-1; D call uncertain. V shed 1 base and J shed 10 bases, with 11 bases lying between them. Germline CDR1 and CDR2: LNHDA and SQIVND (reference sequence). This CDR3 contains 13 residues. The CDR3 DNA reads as TGTGCCAGTAGTATAGTGCCGGGTGCGGAGCAGTTCTTC. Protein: CASSIVPGAEQFF. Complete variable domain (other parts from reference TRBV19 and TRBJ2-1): DGGITQSPKYLFRKEGQNVTLSCEQNLNHDAMYWYRQDPGQGLRLIYYSQIVNDFQKGDIAEGYSVSREKKESFPLTVTSAQKNPTAFYLCASSIVPGAEQFFGPGTRLTVL.

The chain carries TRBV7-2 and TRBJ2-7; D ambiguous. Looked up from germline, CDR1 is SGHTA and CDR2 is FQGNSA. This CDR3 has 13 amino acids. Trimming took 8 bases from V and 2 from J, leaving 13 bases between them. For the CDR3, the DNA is TGTGCCAGCGGCCTTCCTAGGCCCTACGAGCAGTACTTC. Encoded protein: CASGLPRPYEQYF.

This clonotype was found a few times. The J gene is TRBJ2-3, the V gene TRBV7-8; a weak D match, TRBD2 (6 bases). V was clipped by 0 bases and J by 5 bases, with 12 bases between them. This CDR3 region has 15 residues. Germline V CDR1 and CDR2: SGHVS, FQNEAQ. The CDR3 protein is CASSLAKWRGDTQYF. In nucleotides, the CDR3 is TGTGCCAGCAGCTTAGCGAAGTGGCGGGGAGATACGCAGTATTTT.

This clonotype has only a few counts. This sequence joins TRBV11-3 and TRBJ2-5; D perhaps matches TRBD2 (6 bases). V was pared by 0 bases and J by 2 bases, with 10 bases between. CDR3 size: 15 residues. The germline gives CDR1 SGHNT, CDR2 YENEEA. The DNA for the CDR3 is TGTGCCAGCAGCTTAGATTGGGGGGAGCAAGAGACCCAGTACTTC. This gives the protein CASSLDWGEQETQYF.

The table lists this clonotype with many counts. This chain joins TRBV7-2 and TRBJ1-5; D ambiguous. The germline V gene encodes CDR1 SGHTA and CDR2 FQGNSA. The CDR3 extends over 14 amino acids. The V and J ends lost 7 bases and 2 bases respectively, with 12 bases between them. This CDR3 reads CASNPVDGNQPQHF. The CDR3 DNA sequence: TGTGCCAGCAACCCGGTAGATGGCAATCAGCCCCAGCATTTT. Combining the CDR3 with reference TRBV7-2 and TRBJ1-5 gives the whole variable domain GAGVSQSPSNKVTEKGKDVELRCDPISGHTALYWYRQSLGQGLEFLIYFQGNSAPDKSGLPSDRFSAERTGGSVSTLTIQRTQQEDSAVYLCASNPVDGNQPQHFGDGTRLSIL.

The CDR3 sequence: CASSRTSGSLNEQFF. Written as DNA, the CDR3 is TGTGCCAGCAGCCGGACTAGCGGGAGTCTCAATGAGCAGTTCTTC. This sequence joins TRBV7-9 and TRBJ2-1; 13 nucleotides align to TRBD2. The CDR3 runs to 15 residues. Germline V lookup: CDR1 SEHNR, CDR2 FQNEAQ (reference sequence). The junction had 4 bases not matched to a gene; V was cut back by 5 bases and J by 6 bases.

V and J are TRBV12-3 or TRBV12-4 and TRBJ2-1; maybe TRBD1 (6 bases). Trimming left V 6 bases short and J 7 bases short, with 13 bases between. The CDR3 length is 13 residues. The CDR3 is CASSRGDTNEQFF. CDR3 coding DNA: TGTGCCAGCAGCCGAGGGGACACTAATGAGCAGTTCTTC.

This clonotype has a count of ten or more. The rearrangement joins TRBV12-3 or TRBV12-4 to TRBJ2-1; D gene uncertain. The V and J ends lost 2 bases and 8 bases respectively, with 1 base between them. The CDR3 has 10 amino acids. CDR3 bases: TGTGCCAGCAGTTTATATGAGCAGTTCTTC. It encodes CASSLYEQFF.

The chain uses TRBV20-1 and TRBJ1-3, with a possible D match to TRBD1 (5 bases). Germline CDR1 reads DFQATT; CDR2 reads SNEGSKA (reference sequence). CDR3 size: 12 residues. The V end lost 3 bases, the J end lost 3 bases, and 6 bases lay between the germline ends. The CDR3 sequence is CSASQGGNTIYF. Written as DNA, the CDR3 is TGCAGTGCTAGCCAGGGTGGAAACACCATATATTTT.

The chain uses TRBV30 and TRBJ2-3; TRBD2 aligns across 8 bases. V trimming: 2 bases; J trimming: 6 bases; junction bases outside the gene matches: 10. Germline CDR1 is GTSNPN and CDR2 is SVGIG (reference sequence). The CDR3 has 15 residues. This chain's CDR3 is CAWSRAGGERDTQYF. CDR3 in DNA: TGTGCCTGGAGTCGGGCGGGAGGAGAGAGGGATACGCAGTATTTT.

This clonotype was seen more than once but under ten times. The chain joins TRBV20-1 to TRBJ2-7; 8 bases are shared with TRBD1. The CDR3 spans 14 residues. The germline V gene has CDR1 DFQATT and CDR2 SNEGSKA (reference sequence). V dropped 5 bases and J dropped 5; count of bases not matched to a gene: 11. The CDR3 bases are TGCAGTGCTCCGCCGGACAGGGAAAGGGACGAGCAGTACTTC. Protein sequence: CSAPPDRERDEQYF.

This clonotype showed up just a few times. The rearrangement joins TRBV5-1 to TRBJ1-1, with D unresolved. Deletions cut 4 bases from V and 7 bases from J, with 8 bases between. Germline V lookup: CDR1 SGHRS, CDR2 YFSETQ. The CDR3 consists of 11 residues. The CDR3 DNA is TGCGCCAGCAGCGGCGTAGGTGAAGCTTTCTTT. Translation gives CASSGVGEAFF. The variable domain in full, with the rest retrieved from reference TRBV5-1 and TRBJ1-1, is KAGVTQTPRYLIKTRGQQVTLSCSPISGHRSVSWYQQTPGQGLQFLFEYFSETQRNKGNFPGRFSGRQFSNSRSEMNVSTLELGDSALYLCASSGVGEAFFGQGTRLTVV.

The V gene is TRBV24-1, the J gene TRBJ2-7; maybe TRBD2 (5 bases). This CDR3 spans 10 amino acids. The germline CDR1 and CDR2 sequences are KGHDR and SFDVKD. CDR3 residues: CGGGSYEQYF. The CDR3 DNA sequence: TGTGGCGGAGGCTCCTACGAGCAGTACTTC.

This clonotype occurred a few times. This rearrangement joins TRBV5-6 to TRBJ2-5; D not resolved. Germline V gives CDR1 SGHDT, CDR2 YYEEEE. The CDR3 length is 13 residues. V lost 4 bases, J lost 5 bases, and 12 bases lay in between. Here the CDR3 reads CASSTEVWETQYF. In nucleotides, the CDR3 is TGTGCCAGCAGCACAGAGGTGTGGGAGACCCAGTACTTC.

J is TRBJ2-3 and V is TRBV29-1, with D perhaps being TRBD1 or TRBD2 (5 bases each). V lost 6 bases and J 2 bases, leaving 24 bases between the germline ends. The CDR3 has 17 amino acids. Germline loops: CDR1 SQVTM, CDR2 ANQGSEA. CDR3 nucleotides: TGCAGCGTAACACCTCGGACCGGGACGGAGCACACAGATACGCAGTATTTT. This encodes CSVTPRTGTEHTDTQYF.

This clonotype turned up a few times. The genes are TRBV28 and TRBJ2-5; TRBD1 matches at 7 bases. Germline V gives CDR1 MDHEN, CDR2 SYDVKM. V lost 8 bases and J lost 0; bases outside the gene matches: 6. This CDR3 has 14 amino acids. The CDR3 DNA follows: TGTGCCAGCCTAGAGGACAGGAACCAAGAGACCCAGTACTTC. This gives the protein CASLEDRNQETQYF.

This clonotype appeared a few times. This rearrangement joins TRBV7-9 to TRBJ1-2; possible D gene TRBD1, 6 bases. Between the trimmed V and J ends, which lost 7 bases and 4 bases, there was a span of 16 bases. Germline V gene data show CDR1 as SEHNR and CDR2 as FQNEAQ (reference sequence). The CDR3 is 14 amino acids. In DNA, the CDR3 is TGTGCCAGCACCTCAATCGACAGGCTCTATGGCTACACCTTC. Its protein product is CASTSIDRLYGYTF.

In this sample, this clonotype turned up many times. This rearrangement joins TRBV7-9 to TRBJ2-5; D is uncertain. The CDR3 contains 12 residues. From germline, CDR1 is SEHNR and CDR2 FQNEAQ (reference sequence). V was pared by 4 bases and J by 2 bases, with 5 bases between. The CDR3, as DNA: TGTGCCAGCAGCTCCTTGCAAGAGACCCAGTACTTC. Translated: CASSSLQETQYF.

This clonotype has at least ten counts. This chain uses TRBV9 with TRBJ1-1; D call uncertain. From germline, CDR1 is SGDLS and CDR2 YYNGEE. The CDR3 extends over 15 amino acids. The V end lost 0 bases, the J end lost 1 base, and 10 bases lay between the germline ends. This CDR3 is CASSVAGNWNTEAFF. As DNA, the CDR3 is TGTGCCAGCAGCGTAGCCGGAAACTGGAACACTGAAGCTTTCTTT.